This TCR beta chain was captured in a study of blood T cell repertoires in COVID-19. Study in general: Acute and convalescent COVID-19 specimens originated in the United States, Italy and Spain. T cells, B-cell-depleted T cells, or PBMCs supplied cDNA or gDNA.

Trimming took 1 base from V and 9 from J, leaving 16 bases between them. The CDR3 runs to 14 residues. Germline lookup yields CDR1 SGHTA and CDR2 FQGTGA. How the authors handled the data: Estimates of nucleated cell counts were drawn from the amplification of reference gene primers. Sequenced by immunoSEQ multiplex PCR; TCRdb stores in-frame clones only, minus some. Clone size and V and J calls were adopted from that table, with D and trimming inferred from the DNA. The data contain 14,000 or so clones, around 91% of them singletons. Sequencing used peripheral blood. This receptor was obtained from a man aged 50 to 59 with active COVID-19. The chain combines TRBV7-3 with TRBJ2-7, with a tentative D call TRBD2 (5 bases). Here the CDR3 reads CASSLNAAGTPQYF. The CDR3 coding sequence is TGTGCCAGCAGCTTAAATGCGGCGGGTACACCGCAGTACTTC.